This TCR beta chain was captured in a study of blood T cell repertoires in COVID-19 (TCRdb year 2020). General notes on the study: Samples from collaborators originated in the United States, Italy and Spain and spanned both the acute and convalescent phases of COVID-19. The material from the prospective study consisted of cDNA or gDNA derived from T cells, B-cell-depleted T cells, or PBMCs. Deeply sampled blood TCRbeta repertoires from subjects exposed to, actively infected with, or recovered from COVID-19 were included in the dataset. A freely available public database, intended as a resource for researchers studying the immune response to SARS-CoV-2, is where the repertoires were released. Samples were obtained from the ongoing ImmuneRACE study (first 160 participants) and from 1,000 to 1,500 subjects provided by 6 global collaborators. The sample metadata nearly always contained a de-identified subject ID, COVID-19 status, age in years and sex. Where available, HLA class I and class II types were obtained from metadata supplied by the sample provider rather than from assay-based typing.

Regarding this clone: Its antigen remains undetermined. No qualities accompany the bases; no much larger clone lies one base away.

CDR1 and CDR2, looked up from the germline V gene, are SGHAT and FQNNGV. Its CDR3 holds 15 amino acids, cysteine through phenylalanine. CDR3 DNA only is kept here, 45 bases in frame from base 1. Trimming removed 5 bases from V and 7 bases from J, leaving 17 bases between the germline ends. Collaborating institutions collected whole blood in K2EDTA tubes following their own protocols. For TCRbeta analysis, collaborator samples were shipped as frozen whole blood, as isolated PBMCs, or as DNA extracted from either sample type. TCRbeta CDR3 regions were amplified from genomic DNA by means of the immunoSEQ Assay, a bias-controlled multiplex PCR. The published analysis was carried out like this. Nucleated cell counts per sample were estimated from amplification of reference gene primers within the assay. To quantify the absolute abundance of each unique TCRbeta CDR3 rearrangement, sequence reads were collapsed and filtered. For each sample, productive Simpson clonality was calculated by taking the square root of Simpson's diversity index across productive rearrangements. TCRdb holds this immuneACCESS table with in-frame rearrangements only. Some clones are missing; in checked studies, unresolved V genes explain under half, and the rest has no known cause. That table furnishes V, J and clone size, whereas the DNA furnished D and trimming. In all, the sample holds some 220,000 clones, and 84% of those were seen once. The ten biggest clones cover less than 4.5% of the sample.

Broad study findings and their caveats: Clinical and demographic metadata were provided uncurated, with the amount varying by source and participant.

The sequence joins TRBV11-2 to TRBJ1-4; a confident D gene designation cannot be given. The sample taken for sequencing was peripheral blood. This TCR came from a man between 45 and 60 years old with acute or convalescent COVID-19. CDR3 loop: CASSPSGSAREKLFF. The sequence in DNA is TGTGCCAGCAGCCCCAGCGGCTCGGCCCGTGAAAAACTGTTTTTT.